One and the same sample provided the 18 T cell receptor beta chains below, sequenced in a study of OX40 agonist ivuxolimab in advanced cancers. Assay: immunoSEQ multiplex PCR; the TCRdb copy retains only in-frame clones and omits some. The sample lists some 39,000 clones, over 75% seen once, with 3% to 4% in the top ten. The material was CD4+ or CD8+ T cells sorted from blood, obtained in a trial of the OX40 agonist ivuxolimab. The receptors were sampled from an adult with an advanced solid tumor such as melanoma, head and neck, liver or kidney cancer.

The J gene is TRBJ2-1, the V gene TRBV6-5; D unresolved. V lost 2 bases to trimming and J lost 7 bases, with 15 bases between them. Per the germline V gene, CDR1 is MNHEY and CDR2 is SVGAGI. CDR3 length: 15 amino acids. CDR3 nucleotide sequence: TGTGCCAGCAGTTACGGCTCGGGTCCTCGAAATGAGCAGTTCTTC. Amino acid sequence: CASSYGSGPRNEQFF.

The chain carries TRBV4-2 and TRBJ1-3; D not resolved. The CDR3 has 14 residues. V was cut by 1 base and J by 4 bases, with 8 bases left in between. CDR1 is LGHNA, CDR2 YNFKEQ, per germline. The CDR3 reads CASSQVDTGNTIYF. CDR3 nucleotide sequence: TGTGCCAGCAGCCAAGTCGACACAGGAAACACCATATATTTT.

This chain uses TRBV6-5 with TRBJ2-2; 10 bases fit TRBD2. The CDR3 covers 15 residues. V trimming: 0 bases; J trimming: 5 bases; junction bases outside the gene matches: 0. CDR1 is MNHEY, CDR2 SVGAGI, per germline. The CDR3 region has the DNA TGTGCCAGCAGTTACTCAGCGGGAGGGACCGGGGAGCTGTTTTTT. Translation gives CASSYSAGGTGELFF.

Only one count was recorded for this clone. V is TRBV4-1 and J is TRBJ2-7; tentatively, D is TRBD1 or TRBD2 (6 bases each). CDR3 length: 16 residues. Trimming shortened V by 1 base and J by 2 bases, and 15 bases separated the two germline ends. Germline V lookup: CDR1 MGHRA, CDR2 YSYEKL. Here the CDR3 reads CASSQAHSGAPYEQYF. Here the CDR3 DNA reads TGCGCCAGCAGCCAAGCCCACTCGGGGGCCCCCTACGAGCAGTACTTC.

The rearrangement links TRBV4-1 to TRBJ2-1; 11 bases agree with TRBD2. The length of the CDR3 is 16 residues. Germline CDR1 and CDR2: MGHRA and YSYEKL. V shed 0 bases and J 8 bases; nucleotides not matched to a gene: 6. The CDR3 nucleotides read TGCGCCAGCAGCCAAGATGTACTAGCGGGAGCAGATGAGCAGTTCTTC. It yields the protein CASSQDVLAGADEQFF.

In DNA form, the CDR3 reads TGTGCCAGCAGCTTTAAGGCAGGGAGTGTCGTGGAGACCCAGTACTTC. It specifies CASSFKAGSVVETQYF. The genes are TRBV7-2 and TRBJ2-5; either TRBD1 or TRBD2 may fit D (5 bases each). V was trimmed by 3 bases and J by 5 bases, leaving 19 bases between them. Germline assignment: CDR1 SGHTA and CDR2 FQGNSA. The CDR3 has 16 residues.

This clone has just a few counts. V and J are TRBV6-1 and TRBJ2-1; TRBD2 might be the D (6 bases). Germline-derived CDR1 and CDR2 are MNHNS and SASEGT. The CDR3 is made up of 13 amino acids. Trimming stripped 11 bases from V and 6 bases from J, with 17 bases between. CDR3 residues: CASHGRGINEQFF. CDR3 bases: TGTGCCTCCCACGGGAGAGGGATCAATGAGCAGTTCTTC.

This chain connects TRBV7-9 to TRBJ2-7; D possibly uses TRBD1 or TRBD2 (5 bases each). V lost 5 bases and J 2 bases, leaving 13 bases between the germline ends. The CDR3 consists of 14 residues. The germline CDR1 and CDR2 sequences are SEHNR and FQNEAQ (reference sequence). The CDR3 loop is CASSPEGWAYEQYF. CDR3 nucleotide sequence: TGTGCCAGCAGCCCCGAGGGGTGGGCCTACGAGCAGTACTTC.

This clone has just one count. This chain joins TRBV11-3 and TRBJ1-3; no reliable D call. CDR3 length: 15 residues. V lost 4 bases and J 0 bases, leaving 10 bases between the germline ends. Looked up from germline, CDR1 is SGHNT and CDR2 is YENEEA. The CDR3 DNA is TGTGCCAGCAGCTCCAAACCAATCTCTGGAAACACCATATATTTT. The encoded protein is CASSSKPISGNTIYF.

The chain couples TRBV11-2 to TRBJ2-1, with 11 bases identical to TRBD2. The CDR3 consists of 18 residues. Germline trimming cut 5 bases from V and 2 bases from J; bases unmatched to any gene: 11. Germline CDR1 reads SGHAT; CDR2 reads FQNNGV. The CDR3 DNA follows: TGTGCCAGCAGCGTCGGGACTAGCGGAGGGGGGCCCTACAATGAGCAGTTCTTC. Protein product: CASSVGTSGGGPYNEQFF.

The chain carries TRBV6-6 and TRBJ1-5; D unclear. There are 14 residues in the CDR3. Germline CDR1 is MNHNY and CDR2 is SVGAGI (reference sequence). Trimming took 0 bases from V and 6 from J, leaving 9 bases between them. The CDR3 here is CASSYSIYTQPQHF. DNA for the CDR3: TGTGCCAGCAGTTACTCTATCTATACTCAGCCCCAGCATTTT.

This clone was seen a single time. This chain links TRBV14 with TRBJ1-2; no definite D call. The CDR3 is 14 residues long. Germline V lookup: CDR1 SGHDN, CDR2 FVKESK. V was pared by 1 base and J by 4 bases, with 10 bases between. CDR3: CASSQGGWAYGYTF. CDR3 coding DNA: TGTGCCAGCAGCCAAGGGGGTTGGGCCTATGGCTACACCTTC.

The chain has TRBV28 and TRBJ2-7; D gene ambiguous. The V end lost 8 bases, the J end lost 2 bases, and 10 bases lay between the germline ends. This CDR3 spans 12 amino acids. The V gene's germline CDR1 is MDHEN and CDR2 SYDVKM. In DNA, the CDR3 is TGTGCCAGCGGCACGACCACCTACGAGCAGTACTTC. Residues: CASGTTTYEQYF.

V usage is TRBV28 and J usage is TRBJ2-1; 7 bases fit TRBD1. The CDR3 sequence is 15 residues long. V lost 5 bases, J lost 4 bases, and 8 bases stayed unmatched. The germline gives CDR1 MDHEN, CDR2 SYDVKM. In DNA, the CDR3 is TGTGCCAGCAGTCCATACCGGGACAGATACAATGAGCAGTTCTTC. Translating it yields CASSPYRDRYNEQFF.

As DNA, the CDR3 is TGCGCCAGCAGTGCGAGCGGAGGGCCCACCGGGGAGCTGTTTTTT. The encoded protein is CASSASGGPTGELFF. This chain joins TRBV10-2 and TRBJ2-2; tentatively, D is TRBD2 (6 bases). V lost 4 bases and J 4 bases, leaving 13 bases between the germline ends. Germline values: CDR1 WSHSY, CDR2 SAAADI. The CDR3 runs 15 residues.

The CDR3 loop is CASSLDPFRGRDGYTF. CDR3 in DNA: TGTGCCAGCAGCTTAGATCCCTTCCGGGGGCGCGATGGCTACACCTTC. This chain joins TRBV11-3 and TRBJ1-2, with D perhaps TRBD1 (6 bases). The CDR3 consists of 16 residues. Germline loops: CDR1 SGHNT, CDR2 YENEEA. The V gene lost 0 bases and the J gene lost 6 bases, with 17 bases spanning the gap.

The chain links TRBV2 to TRBJ1-1; possibly TRBD1 for D (6 bases). Trimming left V 7 bases short and J 5 bases short, with 14 bases between. Per germline, CDR1 SNHLY and CDR2 FYNNEI. CDR3 length: 13 amino acids. CDR3 sequence (DNA): TGTGCCAGCAAGGGGGAGGGAGGGACTGAAGCTTTCTTT. Its translation: CASKGEGGTEAFF.

V is TRBV30 and J is TRBJ2-3; 8 positions agree with TRBD2. Germline CDR1 reads GTSNPN; CDR2 reads SVGIG (reference sequence). This CDR3 is 16 amino acids long. With V trimmed by 2 bases and J by 3 bases, 10 bases remained unmatched. The CDR3 DNA sequence: TGTGCCTGGAGTTCCGGGACTAGGGGCGGGACAGATACGCAGTATTTT. Translated: CAWSSGTRGGTDTQYF.